This paragraph reports one T cell receptor (beta chain). In the original analysis: For nucleated cells, counts were estimated from reference gene primer amplification. Produced via immunoSEQ multiplex PCR; TCRdb's table is partial and in-frame only. The V and J calls and clone size were taken over from that table, and D and trimming were inferred from the DNA. The sample consists of about 140,000 clones, 65% to 90% of them appearing once. The CDR3 is made up of 17 amino acids. Germline assignment: CDR1 SNHLY and CDR2 FYNNEI. V gave up 3 bases and J gave up 5 bases; unmatched junction bases: 10. This sample is drawn from a study of blood T cell repertoires in COVID-19. Study-level background: Some COVID-19 samples were acute and others convalescent; all came from the United States, Italy and Spain. PBMCs, B-cell-depleted T cells, or T cells were the source of the cDNA or gDNA that made up the material.

Material for sequencing was peripheral blood. The sequence derives from a man aged 60 to 75 with active or convalescent COVID-19. The V gene is TRBV2, the J gene TRBJ2-5; TRBD2 aligns across 12 bases. The CDR3 protein is CASSEGLAGGDRETQYF. The CDR3 DNA is TGTGCCAGCAGTGAGGGACTAGCGGGTGGGGATCGGGAGACCCAGTACTTC. The full variable domain, rest sourced from reference TRBV2 and TRBJ2-5, is EPEVTQTPSHQVTQMGQEVILRCVPISNHLYFYWYRQILGQKVEFLVSFYNNEISEKSEIFDDQFSVERPDGSNFTLKIRSTKLEDSAMYFCASSEGLAGGDRETQYFGPGTRLLVL.